This note documents a single T cell receptor (beta chain) sequence. No antigen is known for it. The assay was immunoSEQ multiplex PCR, and TCRdb's table has in-frame clones only and misses some. This repertoire shows about 89,000 clones, 90% found once; its top ten account for about 2.9%. J lost 2 bases, V lost 1 base, and 3 bases had no gene match. Per germline, CDR1 SEHNR and CDR2 FQNEAQ (reference sequence). This CDR3 region has 15 residues. This record belongs to a study of PD-1 blockade in classical Hodgkin lymphoma. Whole-study results and caveats: Newly diagnosed patients and complete responders had comparable diversity at baseline. Undefined causes, possibly disease activity or prior therapy, underlie the repertoire differences.

Regarding time point: cycle 4 day 1 (C4D1), after five to seven weeks of nivolumab. All patients experienced relapse after autologous stem cell transplantation, and brentuximab vedotin exposure was variable. The chain links TRBV7-9 to TRBJ1-2; 8 bases agree with TRBD1. The clonotype was recovered from a human donor with classical Hodgkin lymphoma. The sample was peripheral blood mononuclear cells (PBMCs), taken before the fourth cycle of nivolumab. CDR3 nucleotide sequence: TGTGCCAGCAGCTTAGGTCAGGGGGCAAACTATGGCTACACCTTC. It codes for CASSLGQGANYGYTF. The full variable domain, with the rest looked up from reference TRBV7-9 and TRBJ1-2, is DTGVSQNPRHKITKRGQNVTFRCDPISEHNRLYWYRQTLGQGPEFLTYFQNEAQLEKSRLLSDRFSAERPKGSFSTLEIQRTEQGDSAMYLCASSLGQGANYGYTFGSGTRLTVV.